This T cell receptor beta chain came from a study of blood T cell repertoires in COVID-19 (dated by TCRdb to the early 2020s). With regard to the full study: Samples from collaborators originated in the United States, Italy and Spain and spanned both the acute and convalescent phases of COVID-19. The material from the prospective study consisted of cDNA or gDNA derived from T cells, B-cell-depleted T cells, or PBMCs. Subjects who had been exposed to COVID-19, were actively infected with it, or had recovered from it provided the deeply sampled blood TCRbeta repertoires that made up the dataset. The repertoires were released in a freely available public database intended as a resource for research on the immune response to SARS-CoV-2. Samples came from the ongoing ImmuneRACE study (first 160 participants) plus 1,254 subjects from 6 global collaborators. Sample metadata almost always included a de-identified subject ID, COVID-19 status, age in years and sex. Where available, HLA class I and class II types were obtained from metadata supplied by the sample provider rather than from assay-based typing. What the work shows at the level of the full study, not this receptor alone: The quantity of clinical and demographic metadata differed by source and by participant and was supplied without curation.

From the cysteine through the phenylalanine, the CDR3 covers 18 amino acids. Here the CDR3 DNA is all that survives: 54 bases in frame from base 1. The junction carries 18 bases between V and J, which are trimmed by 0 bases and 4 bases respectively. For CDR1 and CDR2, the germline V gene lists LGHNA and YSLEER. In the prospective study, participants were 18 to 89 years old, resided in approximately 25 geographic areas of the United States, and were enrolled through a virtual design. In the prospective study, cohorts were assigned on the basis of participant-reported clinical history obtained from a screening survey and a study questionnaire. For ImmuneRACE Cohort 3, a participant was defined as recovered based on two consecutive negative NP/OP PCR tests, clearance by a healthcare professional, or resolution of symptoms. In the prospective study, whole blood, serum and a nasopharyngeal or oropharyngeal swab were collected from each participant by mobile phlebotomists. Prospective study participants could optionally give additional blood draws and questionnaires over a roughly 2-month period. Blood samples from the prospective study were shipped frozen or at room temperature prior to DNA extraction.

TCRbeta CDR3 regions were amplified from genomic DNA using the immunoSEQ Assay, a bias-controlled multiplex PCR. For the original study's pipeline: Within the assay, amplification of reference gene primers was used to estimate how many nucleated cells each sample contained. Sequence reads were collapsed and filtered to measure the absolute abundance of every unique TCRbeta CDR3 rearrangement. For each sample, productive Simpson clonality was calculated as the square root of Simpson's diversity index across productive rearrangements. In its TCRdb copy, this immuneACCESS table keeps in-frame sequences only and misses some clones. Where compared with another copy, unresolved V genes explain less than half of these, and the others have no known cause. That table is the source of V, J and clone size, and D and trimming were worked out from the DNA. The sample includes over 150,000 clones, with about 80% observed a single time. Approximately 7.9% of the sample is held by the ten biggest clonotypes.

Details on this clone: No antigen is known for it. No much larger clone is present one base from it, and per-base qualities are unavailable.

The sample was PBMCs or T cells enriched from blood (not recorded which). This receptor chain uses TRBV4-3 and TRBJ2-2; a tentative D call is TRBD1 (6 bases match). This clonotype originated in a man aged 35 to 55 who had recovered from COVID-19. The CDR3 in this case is CASSQEWIVAGVTGELFF. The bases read TGCGCCAGCAGCCAAGAATGGATAGTGGCAGGGGTCACCGGGGAGCTGTTTTTT.